This T cell receptor (beta chain) was documented in a study of early T cells in non-severe SARS-CoV-2 infection. Study at large: Sequencing of bulk RNA from unsorted whole blood was done, without chain pairing.

The CDR3 runs 14 residues. CDR1 is DFQATT, CDR2 SNEGSKA, per germline (reference sequence). After removal of 1 base from V and 3 bases from J, the junction contained 2 bases not matched to a gene. At least ten counts were recorded for this clonotype. MiXCR was run by TCRdb on the 5' RACE reads, yielding one entry per CDR3 protein. The sample holds about 49,000 distinct CDR3 sequences; 5.5% to 6.5% are singletons and the top ten take about 2.8%. This clonotype was obtained from an adult who was a healthcare worker with PCR-confirmed SARS-CoV-2 infection or an uninfected control (not recorded which). The chain joins TRBV20-1 to TRBJ2-7, with 11 bases identical to TRBD2. The source was whole blood, collected at baseline. CDR3 in DNA: TGCAGTGCTAGAGGTAGCGGGGGGGACTACGAGCAGTACTTC. It codes for CSARGSGGDYEQYF.